These 9 T cell receptor beta chains came from one sample sequenced in a study of post-analysis software for immune sequencing data. Study-wide findings and caveats: Compared with controls, patients had more of 4 to 6 TRBV segments, including TRBV5-6, TRBV5-1 and TRBV20-1.

Built from TCR beta cDNA, the libraries had unique molecular identifiers in them. TCRdb redid the calling of the PCR reads with MiXCR, one entry per CDR3 protein. The sample shows over 300,000 distinct CDR3 sequences, less than 40% of them seen only once. Their antigens are not known. Sample: blood. The receptor source for this set is a girl aged 10 to 17 with multiple sclerosis.

The gene calls are TRBV6-6 and TRBJ2-5, with TRBD1 as a possible D gene (5 bases). The V end was cut by 6 bases, the J end by 0 bases, with 14 bases between. The germline V gene has CDR1 MNHNY and CDR2 SVGAGI (reference sequence). The CDR3 has 15 residues. Here the CDR3 reads CASSLDGAYQETQYF. The DNA for the CDR3 is TGTGCCAGCAGCCTCGATGGGGCGTACCAAGAGACCCAGTACTTC.

The chain carries TRBV10-3 and TRBJ2-7; a weak D match, TRBD2 (5 bases). The CDR3 loop spans 14 amino acids. Germline lookup yields CDR1 ENHRY and CDR2 SYGVKD. V was cut by 1 base and J by 2 bases, with 9 bases left in between. Written as DNA, the CDR3 is TGTGCCATCAGTGAGTATCCGGGAACCTACGAGCAGTACTTC. This codes for CAISEYPGTYEQYF.

This chain links TRBV12-3 or TRBV12-4 with TRBJ2-7; no clear D. Trimming left V 5 bases short and J 2 bases short, with 10 bases between. This CDR3 region has 13 residues. CDR3 bases: TGTGCCAGCAGTGTACAGAGTACCTACGAGCAGTACTTC. Residues: CASSVQSTYEQYF.

This sequence joins TRBV20-1 and TRBJ1-1, with 7 bases lining up with TRBD1. The CDR3 totals 15 residues. In germline, CDR1 is DFQATT, CDR2 SNEGSKA (reference sequence). J gave up 3 bases and V 5 bases, and 12 bases lay outside the gene matches. The CDR3 protein is CSASEPGTDYTEAFF. The CDR3 DNA is TGCAGTGCTTCAGAACCCGGGACAGATTACACTGAAGCTTTCTTT.

This chain links TRBV27 with TRBJ2-3, with D possibly TRBD2 on 5 matching bases. The CDR3 totals 17 residues. V gave up 0 bases and J gave up 2 bases, with 15 bases separating them. CDR1 and CDR2 from the germline V gene are MNHEY and SMNVEV (reference sequence). The CDR3 region has the DNA TGTGCCAGCAGTTTATCGATAACGGGGATTTACACAGATACGCAGTATTTT. It codes for CASSLSITGIYTDTQYF.

V usage is TRBV7-9 and J usage is TRBJ1-4, with D possibly matching TRBD1 (5 bases). CDR1 is SEHNR and CDR2 is FQNEAQ in the germline V gene (reference sequence). V was trimmed by 4 bases and J by 5 bases, leaving 17 bases between them. The CDR3 has 16 residues. The chain's CDR3 is CASSSRVTGLNEKLFF. CDR3 DNA: TGTGCCAGCAGCTCTAGGGTGACGGGGCTCAATGAAAAACTGTTTTTT.

This clonotype was counted ten times or more. This rearrangement joins TRBV6-5 to TRBJ2-7, with a possible D match to TRBD2 (5 bases). Germline V gene sequence: CDR1 MNHEY, CDR2 SVGAGI. The CDR3 runs 12 residues. The V gene lost 6 bases and the J gene lost 3 bases, with 9 bases spanning the gap. CDR3 loop: CASSPTSYEQYF. The DNA of the CDR3 is TGTGCCAGCAGCCCCACTAGCTACGAGCAGTACTTC.

This clonotype was seen a few times. V and J are TRBV9 and TRBJ2-1; D gene uncertain. Between the trimmed V and J ends, which lost 3 bases and 8 bases, there was a span of 21 bases. CDR1 is SGDLS, CDR2 YYNGEE, per germline. This CDR3 has 16 amino acids. The DNA of the CDR3 is TGTGCCAGCAGCGCGACCCAACTCTCAGGCATCGATGAGCAGTTCTTC. This translates into CASSATQLSGIDEQFF.

This rearrangement joins TRBV6-1 to TRBJ2-5; D gene unclear. The CDR3 sequence is 13 residues long. V was clipped by 1 base and J by 5 bases, with 8 bases between them. CDR1 MNHNS and CDR2 SASEGT come from the germline V gene. The CDR3 is CASSEGGRETQYF. Written as DNA, the CDR3 is TGTGCCAGCAGTGAAGGTGGACGGGAGACCCAGTACTTC.